This TCR beta chain is from a study of cytomegalovirus exposure and HLA in healthy donors. The CDR3 extends over 14 amino acids. Germline CDR1 and CDR2: LNHNV and YYDKDF (reference sequence). The V end lost 0 bases, the J end lost 10 bases, and 13 bases lay between the germline ends. Worth noting for this clone: Its antigen is unidentified.

General study results and limits: Several of the most significant clusters appeared linked to common viral pathogens, based on a later analysis. Sequencing depth roughly uniform across donors was assumed in presence/absence analyses.

Both 60 Vbeta primers and 13 Jbeta primers went into the PCR. This table comes from immunoSEQ multiplex PCR, and its TCRdb copy is limited to in-frame clones, with some not included. Of approximately 160,000 clones listed, roughly 79% are singletons. The TCR was taken from a man in his forties in good health and CMV-seronegative. The chain is built from TRBV15 and TRBJ2-1, with D possibly being TRBD1 (5 bases). Specimen: PBMCs. The CDR3 protein is CATSRDYRRGEQFF. DNA of the CDR3: TGTGCCACCAGCAGAGATTACCGAAGGGGCGAGCAGTTCTTC.